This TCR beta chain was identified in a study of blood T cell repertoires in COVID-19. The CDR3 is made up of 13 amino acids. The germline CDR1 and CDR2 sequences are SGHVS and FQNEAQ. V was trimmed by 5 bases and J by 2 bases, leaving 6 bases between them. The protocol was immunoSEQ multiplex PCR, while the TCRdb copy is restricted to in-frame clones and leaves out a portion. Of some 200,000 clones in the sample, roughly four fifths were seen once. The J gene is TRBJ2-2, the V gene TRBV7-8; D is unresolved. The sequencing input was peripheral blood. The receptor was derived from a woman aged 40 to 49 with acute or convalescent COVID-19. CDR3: CASSGLNTGELFF. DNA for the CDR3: TGTGCCAGCAGCGGCCTTAACACCGGGGAGCTGTTTTTT.